Listed below are T cell receptor beta chains from one sample, sequenced in a study of OX40 agonist ivuxolimab in advanced cancers. The repertoire was sequenced with immunoSEQ multiplex PCR; TCRdb's copy has only in-frame clones and lacks some. This sample has roughly 76,000 clones; approximately 84% occur once, and the top ten carry around 25%. The specimen comprised CD4+ or CD8+ T cells sorted from blood, sampled in a trial of the OX40 agonist ivuxolimab. These receptors were collected from an adult with an advanced solid tumor such as melanoma, head and neck, liver or kidney cancer. Each CDR3 is given with its conserved first and last residue. A D gene is named only where the DNA matches it firmly. The listing skips clone size in some rows; elsewhere it reads once, few, many or a size class.

D gene: TRBD2
clone size: once
J gene: TRBJ2-7
V gene: TRBV6-5
CDR3 protein: CASSRSGGAYEQYF
CDR3 DNA: TGTGCCAGCAGCCGAAGCGGGGGGGCCTACGAGCAGTACTTC

D gene: .
clone size: few
J gene: TRBJ2-7
V gene: TRBV5-1
CDR3 protein: CASSLALARREQYF
CDR3 DNA: TGCGCCAGCAGCTTGGCCTTAGCACGACGCGAGCAGTACTTC

D gene: TRBD2
clone size: once
J gene: TRBJ2-3
V gene: TRBV6-1
CDR3 protein: CASSEGMAGGSTDTQYF
CDR3 DNA: TGTGCCAGCAGTGAAGGGATGGCGGGAGGGAGCACAGATACGCAGTATTTT

D gene: .
clone size: .
J gene: TRBJ2-3
V gene: TRBV7-8
CDR3 protein: CASSLVGPGASDTQYF
CDR3 DNA: TGTGCCAGCAGCTTAGTCGGACCGGGGGCGTCAGATACGCAGTATTTT

D gene: .
clone size: .
J gene: TRBJ1-4
V gene: TRBV18
CDR3 protein: CASSPSPSGGMELFF
CDR3 DNA: TGTGCCAGCTCTCCCAGTCCATCCGGGGGAATGGAACTGTTTTTT

D gene: .
clone size: .
J gene: TRBJ1-5
V gene: TRBV6-5
CDR3 protein: CASSETYSNQPQHF
CDR3 DNA: TGTGCCAGCAGTGAGACATATAGCAATCAGCCCCAGCATTTT

D gene: .
clone size: few
J gene: TRBJ2-2
V gene: TRBV6-5
CDR3 protein: CASSYGPEVGELFF
CDR3 DNA: TGTGCCAGCAGTTACGGTCCCGAGGTCGGGGAGCTGTTTTTT

D gene: .
clone size: few
J gene: TRBJ2-7
V gene: TRBV30
CDR3 protein: CAWSKALLNSYEQYF
CDR3 DNA: TGTGCCTGGAGTAAAGCTCTACTGAACTCCTACGAGCAGTACTTC

D gene: .
clone size: .
J gene: TRBJ2-5
V gene: TRBV2
CDR3 protein: CASSGGGGETQYF
CDR3 DNA: TGTGCCAGCAGTGGGGGAGGGGGAGAGACCCAGTACTTC

D gene: TRBD1
clone size: .
J gene: TRBJ1-5
V gene: TRBV27
CDR3 protein: CASSPRDRHSNQPQHF
CDR3 DNA: TGTGCCAGCAGTCCTCGGGACAGACATAGCAATCAGCCCCAGCATTTT

D gene: TRBD1
clone size: few
J gene: TRBJ1-6
V gene: TRBV30
CDR3 protein: CALTGSSYNSPLHF
CDR3 DNA: TGTGCGTTGACAGGGAGCTCCTATAATTCACCCCTCCACTTT

D gene: TRBD2
clone size: once
J gene: TRBJ2-3
V gene: TRBV6-1
CDR3 protein: CASSPSGGGPDTQYF
CDR3 DNA: TGTGCCAGCAGTCCCTCGGGGGGGGGCCCAGATACGCAGTATTTT

D gene: .
clone size: .
J gene: TRBJ2-7
V gene: TRBV5-1
CDR3 protein: CASWGPGEQYF
CDR3 DNA: TGCGCCAGCTGGGGGCCAGGCGAGCAGTACTTC

D gene: TRBD1
clone size: .
J gene: TRBJ1-5
V gene: TRBV28
CDR3 protein: CASSQQGGYQPQHF
CDR3 DNA: TGTGCCAGCAGTCAACAGGGGGGTTATCAGCCCCAGCATTTT

D gene: .
clone size: few
J gene: TRBJ2-3
V gene: TRBV25-1
CDR3 protein: CASMRAPDTQYF
CDR3 DNA: TGTGCCAGCATGAGGGCCCCAGATACGCAGTATTTT

D gene: TRBD1
clone size: .
J gene: TRBJ2-2
V gene: TRBV5-1
CDR3 protein: CASSLRQGWTGELFF
CDR3 DNA: TGCGCCAGCAGCTTGAGACAGGGGTGGACCGGGGAGCTGTTTTTT

D gene: .
clone size: .
J gene: TRBJ2-7
V gene: TRBV6-1
CDR3 protein: CASTEGDRGEQYF
CDR3 DNA: TGTGCCAGCACGGAGGGGGACAGAGGGGAGCAGTACTTC

D gene: .
clone size: once
J gene: TRBJ2-5
V gene: TRBV5-1
CDR3 protein: CASKRGRTQETQYF
CDR3 DNA: TGCGCCAGCAAAAGGGGACGGACACAAGAGACCCAGTACTTC

D gene: TRBD1
clone size: .
J gene: TRBJ1-5
V gene: TRBV6-5
CDR3 protein: CASSVQGGSNQPQHF
CDR3 DNA: TGTGCCAGCAGCGTACAGGGGGGTAGCAATCAGCCCCAGCATTTT

D gene: .
clone size: .
J gene: TRBJ2-5
V gene: TRBV5-4
CDR3 protein: CASSLASGFKQETQYF
CDR3 DNA: TGTGCCAGCAGCTTGGCCTCAGGGTTCAAGCAAGAGACCCAGTACTTC

D gene: .
clone size: few
J gene: TRBJ1-5
V gene: TRBV7-2
CDR3 protein: CASSLSSVRRVSNQPQHF
CDR3 DNA: TGTGCCAGCAGCTTATCGAGTGTTCGCAGGGTTAGCAATCAGCCCCAGCATTTT

D gene: .
clone size: .
J gene: TRBJ2-1
V gene: TRBV5-1
CDR3 protein: CASSRDSYNEQFF
CDR3 DNA: TGCGCCAGCAGCCGGGACTCCTACAATGAGCAGTTCTTC

D gene: .
clone size: .
J gene: TRBJ2-2
V gene: TRBV7-2
CDR3 protein: CASSFNTGELFF
CDR3 DNA: TGTGCCAGCAGCTTTAACACCGGGGAGCTGTTTTTT

D gene: TRBD2
clone size: .
J gene: TRBJ2-5
V gene: TRBV5-1
CDR3 protein: CASSLGLEGTQYF
CDR3 DNA: TGCGCCAGCAGCTTAGGACTAGAAGGGACCCAGTACTTC

D gene: .
clone size: .
J gene: TRBJ2-1
V gene: TRBV11-3
CDR3 protein: CASSLDGTGRNEQFF
CDR3 DNA: TGTGCCAGCAGCTTAGATGGAACAGGGAGAAATGAGCAGTTCTTC

D gene: TRBD1
clone size: .
J gene: TRBJ1-4
V gene: TRBV29-1
CDR3 protein: CSVLPTGGGGEKLFF
CDR3 DNA: TGCAGCGTTCTTCCTACAGGGGGCGGAGGTGAAAAACTGTTTTTT

D gene: .
clone size: .
J gene: TRBJ2-1
V gene: TRBV7-9
CDR3 protein: CASSLVISMGEQFF
CDR3 DNA: TGTGCCAGCAGCTTGGTCATCAGCATGGGTGAGCAGTTCTTC

D gene: TRBD2
clone size: .
J gene: TRBJ2-1
V gene: TRBV5-4
CDR3 protein: CASSSLRERADGQFF
CDR3 DNA: TGTGCCAGCAGCTCCCTGCGGGAGCGGGCCGACGGGCAGTTCTTC

D gene: .
clone size: .
J gene: TRBJ2-3
V gene: TRBV4-1
CDR3 protein: CASSQRMGSPDTQYF
CDR3 DNA: TGCGCCAGCAGCCAACGAATGGGGAGTCCAGATACGCAGTATTTT

D gene: .
clone size: .
J gene: TRBJ2-5
V gene: TRBV2
CDR3 protein: CASSESTYQETQYF
CDR3 DNA: TGTGCCAGCAGTGAATCGACTTATCAAGAGACCCAGTACTTC

D gene: .
clone size: .
J gene: TRBJ1-1
V gene: TRBV5-1
CDR3 protein: CASSLEGGTEAFF
CDR3 DNA: TGCGCCAGCAGCTTGGAGGGGGGCACTGAAGCTTTCTTT

D gene: .
clone size: .
J gene: TRBJ2-5
V gene: TRBV7-9
CDR3 protein: CASSLMSGQETQYF
CDR3 DNA: TGTGCCAGCAGCTTAATGTCCGGGCAAGAGACCCAGTACTTC

D gene: .
clone size: .
J gene: TRBJ2-7
V gene: TRBV6-5
CDR3 protein: CASMRAGEQYF
CDR3 DNA: TGTGCCAGCATGAGGGCCGGCGAGCAGTACTTC

D gene: .
clone size: .
J gene: TRBJ2-3
V gene: TRBV29-1
CDR3 protein: CSVEPEGSNTDTQYF
CDR3 DNA: TGCAGCGTTGAACCGGAGGGCAGTAACACAGATACGCAGTATTTT

D gene: .
clone size: .
J gene: TRBJ1-2
V gene: TRBV4-1
CDR3 protein: CASSQGTTAWGYTF
CDR3 DNA: TGCGCCAGCAGCCAAGGCACTACGGCGTGGGGCTACACCTTC

D gene: .
clone size: .
J gene: TRBJ2-1
V gene: TRBV5-6
CDR3 protein: CASSLQGPLDNEQFF
CDR3 DNA: TGTGCCAGCAGCCTACAGGGTCCCCTTGACAATGAGCAGTTCTTC

D gene: .
clone size: .
J gene: TRBJ1-2
V gene: TRBV6-5
CDR3 protein: CASSYGRSYGYTF
CDR3 DNA: TGTGCCAGCAGTTACGGGCGGTCATATGGCTACACCTTC

D gene: .
clone size: .
J gene: TRBJ1-1
V gene: TRBV28
CDR3 protein: CASSLTRATEAFF
CDR3 DNA: TGTGCCAGCAGTTTAACCAGAGCCACTGAAGCTTTCTTT

D gene: .
clone size: .
J gene: TRBJ2-1
V gene: TRBV7-9
CDR3 protein: CASSGGLYNEQFF
CDR3 DNA: TGTGCCAGCAGCGGGGGACTGTACAATGAGCAGTTCTTC

D gene: .
clone size: .
J gene: TRBJ1-3
V gene: TRBV28
CDR3 protein: CASSSQGSSGNTIYF
CDR3 DNA: TGTGCCAGCAGTTCTCAGGGCAGCTCTGGAAACACCATATATTTT

D gene: .
clone size: .
J gene: TRBJ1-1
V gene: TRBV5-1
CDR3 protein: CASSWRVDTEAFF
CDR3 DNA: TGCGCCAGCAGCTGGAGGGTAGACACTGAAGCTTTCTTT

D gene: TRBD1
clone size: .
J gene: TRBJ2-7
V gene: TRBV7-2
CDR3 protein: CASSPDRDVREQYF
CDR3 DNA: TGTGCCAGCAGCCCCGACAGGGACGTACGGGAGCAGTACTTC

D gene: .
clone size: .
J gene: TRBJ1-1
V gene: TRBV14
CDR3 protein: CASTLYGNTEAFF
CDR3 DNA: TGTGCCAGCACCCTGTACGGGAACACTGAAGCTTTCTTT

D gene: .
clone size: .
J gene: TRBJ2-5
V gene: TRBV5-1
CDR3 protein: CASSLRQGVQETQYF
CDR3 DNA: TGCGCCAGCAGCTTGAGGCAAGGGGTTCAAGAGACCCAGTACTTC

D gene: .
clone size: .
J gene: TRBJ2-1
V gene: TRBV28
CDR3 protein: CASIFVRGSNEQFF
CDR3 DNA: TGTGCCAGCATCTTCGTTCGAGGGAGCAATGAGCAGTTCTTC

D gene: .
clone size: .
J gene: TRBJ2-7
V gene: TRBV19
CDR3 protein: CASSIGPGYEQYF
CDR3 DNA: TGTGCCAGTAGTATTGGGCCAGGCTACGAGCAGTACTTC

D gene: .
clone size: .
J gene: TRBJ1-4
V gene: TRBV27
CDR3 protein: CASSLSGGIEKLFF
CDR3 DNA: TGTGCCAGCAGTTTATCAGGGGGAATTGAAAAACTGTTTTTT

D gene: .
clone size: .
J gene: TRBJ1-4
V gene: TRBV7-9
CDR3 protein: CASSLLGRGNEKLFF
CDR3 DNA: TGTGCCAGCAGCTTATTGGGCAGGGGAAATGAAAAACTGTTTTTT

D gene: .
clone size: .
J gene: TRBJ2-2
V gene: TRBV9
CDR3 protein: CASSPTGGRGTGELFF
CDR3 DNA: TGTGCCAGCAGCCCGACTGGGGGGCGCGGTACCGGGGAGCTGTTTTTT

D gene: TRBD1
clone size: .
J gene: TRBJ1-2
V gene: TRBV7-2
CDR3 protein: CASSPSGTGELFGGYTF
CDR3 DNA: TGTGCCAGCAGCCCGTCGGGGACAGGGGAGCTTTTCGGTGGCTACACCTTC

D gene: .
clone size: .
J gene: TRBJ1-2
V gene: TRBV19
CDR3 protein: CASRIGPGGHPPEGGYTF
CDR3 DNA: TGTGCCAGTAGAATCGGACCGGGCGGGCATCCGCCCGAGGGTGGCTACACCTTC

D gene: .
clone size: .
J gene: TRBJ1-1
V gene: TRBV18
CDR3 protein: CASSRGQGTEAFF
CDR3 DNA: TGTGCCAGCTCACGGGGGCAGGGCACTGAAGCTTTCTTT